This T cell receptor beta chain emerged from a study of T cell changes during pregnancy in multiple sclerosis. V shed 2 bases and J shed 9 bases, with 11 bases lying between them. This CDR3 has 13 amino acids. The germline V gene encodes CDR1 KGHSH and CDR2 LQKENI. Libraries were prepared by immunoSEQ multiplex PCR; TCRdb keeps only in-frame clonotypes and omits some of them. The sample yields 70,000 or so clones, around 91% seen once. The V and J genes are TRBV18 and TRBJ1-3, with D unclear. Sample: peripheral blood, taken in the third trimester of pregnancy. The receptor was isolated from a female donor in good health, enrolled as a control in a pregnancy study. As DNA, the CDR3 is TGTGCCAGCTCACCAGGGAGCGCCGGCACCATATATTTT. Translation: CASSPGSAGTIYF.